Shown below are 22 T cell receptor beta chains from a single sample sequenced in a study of CD8 T cells in ankylosing spondylitis. Study-level findings and limits: A TCR beta motif of 7 to 9 highly homologous variants seemed to mark ankylosing spondylitis blood.

MiXCR was run by TCRdb on the 5' RACE reads, yielding one entry per CDR3 protein. Of some 840,000 distinct CDR3 sequences listed, 12% are singletons. These receptors lack a known antigen. Material for sequencing was blood, either unsorted or a sorted T cell fraction (not recorded which). Source of these receptors: a male donor with ankylosing spondylitis.

The CDR3 region is CASSFRGGGYEQYF. In DNA form, the CDR3 reads TGTGCCAGCAGCTTCCGGGGTGGCGGCTACGAGCAGTACTTC. The genes are TRBV11-3 and TRBJ2-7; D perhaps matches TRBD2 (5 bases). Trimming took 3 bases from V and 3 from J, leaving 12 bases between them. CDR1 SGHNT and CDR2 YENEEA come from the germline V gene. This CDR3 spans 14 amino acids.

The table lists this clonotype with many counts. The chain links TRBV29-1 to TRBJ2-7; D might be TRBD1 or TRBD2, each matching 5 bases. CDR1 SQVTM and CDR2 ANQGSEA come from the germline V gene. This CDR3 region has 18 residues. Trimming removed 2 bases from V and 2 bases from J, with 25 bases in between. Here the CDR3 reads CSVEQAGRDVWTPYEQYF. The DNA for the CDR3 is TGCAGCGTTGAACAAGCAGGACGGGACGTTTGGACTCCCTACGAGCAGTACTTC.

The chain has TRBV20-1 and TRBJ2-3, with 10 bases aligning to TRBD1. This CDR3 has 14 residues. CDR1 is DFQATT and CDR2 is SNEGSKA in the germline V gene (reference sequence). Trimming cost V 6 bases and J 8 bases; bases outside gene matches: 11. CDR3 protein: CSANDRGLTGTQYF. CDR3 DNA sequence: TGCAGTGCCAATGACAGGGGGCTAACCGGTACGCAGTATTTT.

This clonotype was seen a few times. J is TRBJ1-5 and V is TRBV6-2 or TRBV6-3, with TRBD1 as a possible D gene (6 bases). Germline V gives CDR1 MNHEY, CDR2 SVGEGT. The CDR3 runs to 12 residues. Trimming took off 6 bases at V and 5 bases at J, with 8 bases between the two ends. This chain's CDR3 is CASRQGYQPQHF. The DNA of the CDR3 is TGTGCCAGCAGACAGGGATATCAGCCCCAGCATTTT.

The rearrangement joins TRBV10-3 to TRBJ2-5; D possibly uses TRBD1 or TRBD2 (5 bases each). The germline V gene has CDR1 ENHRY and CDR2 SYGVKD. This CDR3 spans 15 amino acids. V was clipped by 3 bases and J by 5 bases, with 16 bases between them. In DNA form, the CDR3 reads TGTGCCATCAGTGACTCCCTCGGGGCAGGGGAGACCCAGTACTTC. Protein product: CAISDSLGAGETQYF.

Only a few counts were recorded for this clonotype. This chain uses TRBV5-1 with TRBJ2-5, with D unresolved. The germline CDR1 and CDR2 sequences are SGHRS and YFSETQ. V lost 0 bases to trimming and J lost 8 bases, with 11 bases between them. The length of the CDR3 is 13 residues. In nucleotides, the CDR3 is TGCGCCAGCAGCTTGGAACATGGAGCCACCCAGTACTTC. The encoded protein is CASSLEHGATQYF. The whole variable domain, remainder taken from reference TRBV5-1 and TRBJ2-5, is KAGVTQTPRYLIKTRGQQVTLSCSPISGHRSVSWYQQTPGQGLQFLFEYFSETQRNKGNFPGRFSGRQFSNSRSEMNVSTLELGDSALYLCASSLEHGATQYFGPGTRLLVL.

Only a few counts were recorded for this clonotype. This rearrangement joins TRBV20-1 to TRBJ2-5; the D gene is possibly TRBD1 (6 bases). The germline V gene has CDR1 DFQATT and CDR2 SNEGSKA (reference sequence). CDR3 length equals 15 residues. Trimming removed 4 bases at V and 1 base at J, with 16 bases between. The CDR3: CSANYFRGTQETQYF. As DNA, the CDR3 is TGCAGTGCTAATTATTTCAGGGGAACCCAAGAGACCCAGTACTTC.

This clonotype occurred a few times. This chain connects TRBV15 to TRBJ2-5; D remains ambiguous. Germline loops: CDR1 LNHNV, CDR2 YYDKDF (reference sequence). The V end lost 3 bases, the J end lost 0 bases, and 8 bases lay between the germline ends. This CDR3 has 14 amino acids. CDR3 protein: CATSRAPNQETQYF. The CDR3, as DNA: TGTGCCACCAGCAGGGCGCCGAACCAAGAGACCCAGTACTTC.

The CDR3 spells CASSSLRALGNTEAFF. In DNA form, the CDR3 reads TGTGCCAGCAGCTCACTCCGGGCCCTGGGGAACACTGAAGCTTTCTTT. J is TRBJ1-1 and V is TRBV7-9; D is unclear. V lost 4 bases to trimming and J lost 1 base, with 16 bases between them. CDR3 length: 16 amino acids. In germline, CDR1 is SEHNR, CDR2 FQNEAQ (reference sequence).

The rearrangement joins TRBV5-4 to TRBJ2-5; 8 bases match TRBD2. The CDR3 runs 15 residues. V was pared by 3 bases and J by 4 bases, with 8 bases of the junction left unmatched. CDR1 and CDR2 from the germline V gene are SGHNT and YYREEE (reference sequence). The CDR3 DNA reads TGTGCCAGCAGCTCTCAAGCAGCGGGAGCAGAGACCCAGTACTTC. Amino acid sequence: CASSSQAAGAETQYF.

This clonotype was seen a few times. The J gene is TRBJ2-3, the V gene TRBV20-1; 8 bases match TRBD1. Germline-derived CDR1 and CDR2 are DFQATT and SNEGSKA (reference sequence). The CDR3 is 14 amino acids. The J segment lost 3 bases and the V segment lost 2 bases, leaving 4 bases of the junction unmatched. The CDR3 is CSARWTGRTDTQYF. The CDR3, as DNA: TGCAGTGCTAGATGGACAGGGAGGACAGATACGCAGTATTTT.

The rearrangement links TRBV5-1 to TRBJ2-2; 9 nucleotides agree with TRBD1. The V gene's germline CDR1 is SGHRS and CDR2 YFSETQ. The CDR3 length is 15 residues. V was clipped by 4 bases and J by 6 bases; unmatched bases: 7. The CDR3 DNA reads TGCGCCAGCAGCATGGGACAGGGATGGGCCGGGGAGCTGTTTTTT. This gives the protein CASSMGQGWAGELFF.

Only a few counts were recorded for this clonotype. J is TRBJ2-7 and V is TRBV28, with D possibly being TRBD2 (6 bases). Trimming stripped 7 bases from V and 4 bases from J, with 20 bases between. Germline-derived CDR1 and CDR2 are MDHEN and SYDVKM. The CDR3 is made up of 15 amino acids. The chain's CDR3 is CASTFRRGGNYEQYF. CDR3 sequence (DNA): TGTGCCAGCACCTTCAGGAGGGGTGGGAATTACGAGCAGTACTTC.

This chain links TRBV25-1 with TRBJ2-1, with TRBD2 identical over 10 bases. The CDR3 is made up of 15 amino acids. Trimming at V came to 6 bases and at J to 4 bases, leaving 6 bases not matched to a gene. Germline assignment: CDR1 MGHDK and CDR2 SYGVNS. DNA for the CDR3: TGTGCCAGCAGCCCACTAGCGGGAAAATACAATGAGCAGTTCTTC. It yields the protein CASSPLAGKYNEQFF.

The V and J genes are TRBV7-2 and TRBJ1-2, with TRBD1 as a possible D gene (6 bases). This CDR3 has 14 residues. Germline V gene sequence: CDR1 SGHTA, CDR2 FQGNSA. The V end was cut by 2 bases, the J end by 4 bases, with 11 bases between. CDR3 residues: CASSLKGGSYGYTF. The CDR3 nucleotides read TGTGCCAGCAGCTTAAAGGGGGGGAGCTATGGCTACACCTTC.

This clonotype was found many times. The chain couples TRBV5-1 to TRBJ1-2; 8 nucleotides line up with TRBD1. The germline gives CDR1 SGHRS, CDR2 YFSETQ. The V and J ends lost 4 bases and 3 bases, in that order; junction bases with no gene match: 2. The CDR3 length is 13 residues. This CDR3 reads CASSEQGDYGYTF. The DNA for the CDR3 is TGCGCCAGCAGCGAACAGGGGGACTATGGCTACACCTTC.

The J gene is TRBJ2-5, the V gene TRBV5-1; 7 nucleotides match TRBD2. The J segment lost 5 bases and the V segment lost 1 base, leaving 14 bases of the junction unmatched. This CDR3 is 17 amino acids long. Germline V CDR1 and CDR2: SGHRS, YFSETQ. The CDR3 nucleotides read TGCGCCAGCAGCTTGAGGTCGGCGGCGGGAGCCCGGGAGACCCAGTACTTC. Its translation: CASSLRSAAGARETQYF.

The V gene is TRBV5-1, the J gene TRBJ1-2; D not resolved. The CDR3 length is 15 residues. V lost 4 bases, J lost 8 bases, and 21 bases lay in between. The germline V gene has CDR1 SGHRS and CDR2 YFSETQ. The CDR3 protein is CASSTEATALSGYTF. In nucleotides, the CDR3 is TGCGCCAGCAGCACCGAAGCAACAGCTCTATCCGGCTACACCTTC.

This clonotype has just a few counts. The chain recombines TRBV20-1 with TRBJ2-3; D is ambiguous. Germline V gene data show CDR1 as DFQATT and CDR2 as SNEGSKA (reference sequence). The V end lost 1 base, the J end lost 0 bases, and 11 bases lay between the germline ends. This CDR3 region has 15 residues. The DNA for the CDR3 is TGCAGTGCTAGAGCCCCAGGCCCTAGCACAGATACGCAGTATTTT. It codes for CSARAPGPSTDTQYF.

The rearrangement joins TRBV28 to TRBJ2-5, with TRBD1 matching 7 bases. CDR3 length: 14 amino acids. With V trimmed by 8 bases and J by 7 bases, 13 bases remained unmatched. Germline V CDR1 and CDR2: MDHEN, SYDVKM. The chain's CDR3 is CASLDRANLGTQYF. The CDR3 nucleotides read TGTGCCAGCCTAGACAGGGCTAATCTGGGGACCCAGTACTTC.

V and J are TRBV3-1 and TRBJ2-7; 7 bases map to TRBD2. After removal of 1 base from V and 5 bases from J, the junction contained 11 bases not matched to a gene. CDR3 size: 16 residues. CDR1 is LGHDT and CDR2 is YNNKEL in the germline V gene (reference sequence). The CDR3 region has the DNA TGTGCCAGCAGCCAAGGCCCCGGACTAGGAGCTCACGAGCAGTACTTC. It encodes CASSQGPGLGAHEQYF.

This clonotype has a count of ten or more. The V call is TRBV29-1, the J call TRBJ1-4; a possible D gene is TRBD1 (5 bases). The length of the CDR3 is 13 residues. Looked up from germline, CDR1 is SQVTM and CDR2 is ANQGSEA. V was clipped by 5 bases and J by 4 bases, with 11 bases between them. This chain's CDR3 is CSVTGTDNEKLFF. Here the CDR3 DNA reads TGCAGCGTTACCGGGACGGATAATGAAAAACTGTTTTTT. Supplemented by reference TRBV29-1 and TRBJ1-4, the full variable domain reads SAVISQKPSRDICQRGTSLTIQCQVDSQVTMMFWYRQQPGQSLTLIATANQGSEATYESGFVIDKFPISRPNLTFSTLTVSNMSPEDSSIYLCSVTGTDNEKLFFGSGTQLSVL.